Presented here are 5 T cell receptor beta chains from one specimen sequenced in a study of T cells in Graves' hyperthyroidism and ophthalmopathy. TCR beta CDR3 regions were amplified from RNA transcripts. A set of HTBI primers served as the primers for a first-round RT-PCR of the TCR CDR3. In TCRdb, the multiplex PCR reads were re-called with MiXCR into one record per CDR3 protein. The sample carries around 600,000 distinct CDR3 sequences, 14% recorded once. The specimen sequenced was blood. The receptors derive from a woman between 50 and 59 years old with Graves' ophthalmopathy.

The chain is built from TRBV12-3 or TRBV12-4 and TRBJ2-7; 12 bases align to TRBD2. This CDR3 comprises 17 residues. The ends lost 1 base at V and 12 bases at J; junction bases unmatched: 16. The CDR3 coding sequence is TGTGCCAGCAGTTTAGTGTCCGGGACTAGCGGGTTCCTACGATTGTACTTC. This codes for CASSLVSGTSGFLRLYF.

This clonotype was observed a few times. The rearrangement uses TRBV4-3 and TRBJ2-3; D perhaps matches TRBD2 (6 bases). V shed 2 bases and J shed 0 bases, with 9 bases lying between them. This CDR3 is 15 amino acids long. Germline V CDR1 and CDR2: LGHNA, YSLEER. The CDR3 reads CASSQSSGSTDTQYF. The CDR3 bases are TGCGCCAGCAGCCAATCCAGCGGGAGCACAGATACGCAGTATTTT.

This clonotype showed up many times. The chain carries TRBV20-1 and TRBJ1-2, with D uncertain. Germline CDR1 and CDR2: DFQATT and SNEGSKA (reference sequence). This CDR3 comprises 13 residues. The V end lost 3 bases, the J end lost 4 bases, and 12 bases lay between the germline ends. This CDR3 reads CSARNAGVYGYTF. The CDR3, as DNA: TGCAGTGCTAGGAATGCCGGAGTCTATGGCTACACCTTC.

This clonotype was observed at least ten times. The chain couples TRBV3-1 to TRBJ1-2; weak D call: TRBD1 (6 bases). Looked up from germline, CDR1 is LGHDT and CDR2 is YNNKEL (reference sequence). The CDR3 length is 14 residues. Trimming shortened V by 7 bases and J by 0 bases, and 12 bases separated the two germline ends. DNA for the CDR3: TGTGCCAGCACCCACAGGGCTACTAACTATGGCTACACCTTC. The encoded protein is CASTHRATNYGYTF.

Many counts were recorded for this clonotype. The chain links TRBV24-1 to TRBJ2-1, with 9 bases identical to TRBD2. Germline CDR1 is KGHDR and CDR2 is SFDVKD. With V trimmed by 5 bases and J by 10 bases, 14 bases remained unmatched. The CDR3 is made up of 16 amino acids. CDR3 residues: CATSATRTSELGEQFF. In nucleotides, the CDR3 is TGTGCCACCAGTGCAACCCGGACTAGCGAGCTGGGCGAGCAGTTCTTC.